Listed here are 20 T cell receptor beta chains from one sample, sequenced in a study of OX40 agonist ivuxolimab in advanced cancers. Using immunoSEQ multiplex PCR, the repertoire was profiled, and TCRdb retains in-frame clones only, with some absent. The sample lists about 47,000 clones; 80% to 85% were seen once. Source: CD4+ or CD8+ T cells sorted from blood, taken in a trial of the OX40 agonist ivuxolimab. The receptor set was obtained from an adult with an advanced solid tumor such as melanoma, head and neck, liver or kidney cancer.

The gene calls are TRBV11-2 and TRBJ2-3; D is tentatively TRBD1 or TRBD2 (6 bases each). The V and J ends lost 0 bases and 0 bases respectively, with 13 bases between them. The CDR3 consists of 17 residues. The V gene's germline CDR1 is SGHAT and CDR2 FQNNGV. As DNA, the CDR3 is TGTGCCAGCAGCTTAGACAGGGGAGGCCTTAGCACAGATACGCAGTATTTT. This encodes CASSLDRGGLSTDTQYF.

The rearrangement uses TRBV28 and TRBJ2-5; D unclear. The CDR3 is 15 residues long. V was cut by 5 bases and J by 0 bases, with 13 bases left in between. Germline loops: CDR1 MDHEN, CDR2 SYDVKM. The CDR3 sequence: CASSNTDGYQETQYF. CDR3 DNA: TGTGCCAGCAGTAATACGGACGGGTACCAAGAGACCCAGTACTTC.

CDR3 protein: CSVGDSLVNEQFF. CDR3 DNA: TGCAGCGTTGGAGACAGTTTGGTTAATGAGCAGTTCTTC. The chain employs TRBV29-1 and TRBJ2-1; D may be TRBD1 (5 bases). The CDR3 consists of 13 residues. CDR1 and CDR2 from the germline V gene are SQVTM and ANQGSEA. V was shortened by 4 bases and J by 7 bases, with 14 bases between the two germline ends.

The chain has TRBV27 and TRBJ2-2, with TRBD2 matching over 9 bases. Germline lookup yields CDR1 MNHEY and CDR2 SMNVEV (reference sequence). This CDR3 is built from 17 residues. V dropped 2 bases and J dropped 1; count of bases not matched to a gene: 5. CDR3 DNA: TGTGCCAGCAGTTTACAACCAGCGGGGGGGAACACCGGGGAGCTGTTTTTT. Its protein is CASSLQPAGGNTGELFF.

The V call is TRBV5-1, the J call TRBJ1-1; unclear D gene. Germline lookup yields CDR1 SGHRS and CDR2 YFSETQ. This CDR3 is built from 13 residues. V lost 2 bases and J lost 3, with 8 bases in between. The CDR3, as DNA: TGCGCCAGCAGCTTCCAGGTCGACACTGAAGCTTTCTTT. Translated, it gives CASSFQVDTEAFF.

The chain carries TRBV5-5 and TRBJ2-2; maybe TRBD1 (5 bases). Germline V gene lookup returns CDR1 SGHKS and CDR2 YYEKEE (reference sequence). The V gene lost 6 bases and the J gene lost 4 bases, with 7 bases spanning the gap. The CDR3 covers 12 residues. CDR3 in DNA: TGTGCCAGCAAACAGGTCACCGGGGAGCTGTTTTTT. It codes for CASKQVTGELFF.

The sample holds one count of this clone. V gene TRBV7-8 combines with J gene TRBJ2-1, with 7 bases that match TRBD2. There are 18 residues in the CDR3. The J segment lost 3 bases and the V segment lost 1 base, leaving 12 bases of the junction unmatched. CDR1 SGHVS and CDR2 FQNEAQ come from the germline V gene. The CDR3 loop is CASSLEASGSSYYNEQFF. The CDR3 coding sequence is TGTGCCAGCAGCTTAGAGGCTAGCGGCTCTAGTTACTACAATGAGCAGTTCTTC.

CDR3 DNA: TGTGCCAGCAGCTCGGGACTAGCGGGGGGCTACACAGATACGCAGTATTTT. This codes for CASSSGLAGGYTDTQYF. The chain has TRBV7-9 and TRBJ2-3; TRBD2 aligns across 15 bases. V trimming: 4 bases; J trimming: 2 bases; junction bases outside the gene matches: 4. Per the germline V gene, CDR1 is SEHNR and CDR2 is FQNEAQ (reference sequence). The CDR3 covers 17 residues.

CDR3 in DNA: TGTGCCAGCAGCTGGACAGGGGGCGCAACTAATGAAAAACTGTTTTTT. Its translation is CASSWTGGATNEKLFF. The chain links TRBV5-4 to TRBJ1-4; 11 bases match TRBD1. The CDR3 spans 16 residues. Trimming removed 3 bases from V and 0 bases from J; junction bases left unmatched: 1. The germline V gene has CDR1 SGHNT and CDR2 YYREEE (reference sequence). The variable domain in full, with the rest retrieved from reference TRBV5-4 and TRBJ1-4, is ETGVTQSPTHLIKTRGQQVTLRCSSQSGHNTVSWYQQALGQGPQFIFQYYREEENGRGNFPPRFSGLQFPNYSSELNVNALELDDSALYLCASSWTGGATNEKLFFGSGTQLSVL.

The chain joins TRBV9 to TRBJ2-2; possible D gene TRBD2, 6 bases. The V end was cut by 7 bases, the J end by 5 bases, with 15 bases between. The CDR3 is 14 amino acids. Looked up from germline, CDR1 is SGDLS and CDR2 is YYNGEE. CDR3 DNA: TGTGCCAGCGGGGTGGGAGGAGGAACCGGGGAGCTGTTTTTT. It is translated as CASGVGGGTGELFF.

To note about this clone: This sample also contains other DNA sequences that code for the same CDR3. V gene TRBV28 combines with J gene TRBJ1-2; perhaps TRBD1 as D (5 bases). The germline CDR1 and CDR2 sequences are MDHEN and SYDVKM. The CDR3 is made up of 13 amino acids. V lost 6 bases, J lost 4 bases, and 12 bases lay in between. The CDR3 loop reads CASSLGGVYGYTF. The CDR3 bases are TGTGCCAGCAGCTTGGGGGGAGTCTATGGCTACACCTTC.

The genes are TRBV28 and TRBJ1-5, with D possibly matching TRBD1 (5 bases). Between the trimmed V and J ends, which lost 6 bases and 9 bases, there was a span of 18 bases. CDR1 MDHEN and CDR2 SYDVKM come from the germline V gene. CDR3 length: 14 amino acids. CDR3 DNA sequence: TGTGCCAGCAGCTCCCCCGTCGGGGCCACGCCCCAGCATTTT. Translating it yields CASSSPVGATPQHF.

This clone has a handful of counts. The chain is built from TRBV4-2 and TRBJ2-1; D is possibly TRBD2 (6 bases). CDR1 is LGHNA, CDR2 YNFKEQ, per germline. Trimming took off 1 base at V and 7 bases at J, with 8 bases between the two ends. The CDR3 is 13 residues long. The CDR3 DNA is TGTGCCAGCAGCCAAGGCCGGGGGAATGAGCAGTTCTTC. Translating it yields CASSQGRGNEQFF.

The chain is built from TRBV7-7 and TRBJ2-1; possible D gene TRBD2, 7 bases. The CDR3 totals 15 residues. The V and J ends lost 1 base and 5 bases respectively, with 12 bases between them. Per the germline V gene, CDR1 is SSHAT and CDR2 is FNYEAQ (reference sequence). The CDR3 loop is CASSLGPGGNNEQFF. The CDR3 nucleotides are TGTGCCAGCAGCTTAGGACCGGGGGGCAACAATGAGCAGTTCTTC.

This clone was recorded a few times. The chain has TRBV15 and TRBJ2-4, with 8 bases that match TRBD2. Germline trimming cut 5 bases from V and 0 bases from J; bases unmatched to any gene: 6. The CDR3 is 16 amino acids. Germline CDR1 LNHNV, CDR2 YYDKDF (reference sequence). The CDR3 spells CATSATSGLAKNIQYF. For the CDR3, the DNA is TGTGCCACCAGCGCAACTAGCGGTCTAGCCAAAAACATTCAGTACTTC.

The chain links TRBV7-6 to TRBJ2-1, with no clear D. The CDR3 extends over 12 amino acids. In germline, CDR1 is SGHVS, CDR2 FNYEAQ. Trimming left V 4 bases short and J 7 bases short, with 8 bases between. The chain's CDR3 is CASSSLGNEQFF. The DNA for the CDR3 is TGTGCCAGCAGCTCCCTAGGAAATGAGCAGTTCTTC.

The rearrangement links TRBV5-3 to TRBJ2-5, with 8 positions matching TRBD1. TRBV5-3 is identified as an open reading frame with a role that is uncertain. The CDR3 sequence is 16 residues long. The junction had 7 bases not matched to a gene; V was cut back by 3 bases and J by 0 bases. In DNA, the CDR3 is TGTGCCAGAAGCTGTTTCCCGGGACAGGACCAAGAGACCCAGTACTTC. Its translation is CARSCFPGQDQETQYF.

The rearrangement links TRBV9 to TRBJ2-3; D call uncertain. The CDR3 has 13 amino acids. Germline V gene sequence: CDR1 SGDLS, CDR2 YYNGEE. V dropped 3 bases and J dropped 5 bases, with 10 bases sitting between them. CDR3 DNA sequence: TGTGCCAGCAGCGAACCGGCGTTAGATACGCAGTATTTT. Protein: CASSEPALDTQYF.

As regards this clone: The same CDR3 arises from other DNA sequences in this sample as well. The gene calls are TRBV27 and TRBJ1-1, with a tentative D call TRBD1 (6 bases). Germline values: CDR1 MNHEY, CDR2 SMNVEV (reference sequence). V was shortened by 0 bases and J by 2 bases, with 7 bases between the two germline ends. The CDR3 has 14 residues. The DNA for the CDR3 is TGTGCCAGCAGTTTATCTGGGGGCAACACTGAAGCTTTCTTT. This translates into CASSLSGGNTEAFF.

This chain uses TRBV11-1 with TRBJ1-1; no clear D gene. CDR1 and CDR2 from the germline V gene are SGHAT and FQDESV (reference sequence). The CDR3 extends over 13 amino acids. Trimming left V 1 base short and J 3 bases short, with 6 bases between. CDR3 DNA sequence: TGTGCCAGCAGCTTAGAGCAGTACACTGAAGCTTTCTTT. Amino acids: CASSLEQYTEAFF.